These T cell receptor beta chains were read from a single sample in a study of beta chain features in type 1 diabetes. The method was immunoSEQ multiplex PCR; TCRdb's version includes in-frame clones alone and lacks a portion of them. The sample holds around 150,000 clones, 6.5% to 10% seen once. Source material: central memory CD4+ T cells from blood. The origin of the receptors is a woman under 30 with type 1 diabetes. Each CDR3 is given with its conserved first and last residue. The order of the fields is V gene, clone size, J gene, D gene, CDR3 DNA, CDR3 protein. A D gene is named only where the DNA matches it firmly. Not all rows give a size; the values are once, few, many and, for expanded clones, a class.

>TRBV7-3|few|TRBJ2-2|TRBD1
TGTGCCAGCAGCCAGACAGGGGCTGCCGGGGAGCTGTTTTTT
CASSQTGAAGELFF
>TRBV5-1|few|TRBJ1-5|TRBD1
TGCGCCAGCAGCTTGGGGCCTCAGGGGGGCAATCAGCCCCAGCATTTT
CASSLGPQGGNQPQHF
>TRBV11-2|NA|TRBJ1-1|NA
TGTGCCAGCAGCTTAAGAGGGAATGAAGCTTTCTTT
CASSLRGNEAFF
>TRBV6-4|few|TRBJ1-1|NA
TGTGCCAGCAGGGGAGAAGGTTTTGAAGCTTTCTTT
CASRGEGFEAFF
>TRBV7-3|NA|TRBJ2-5|NA
TGTGCCAGCAGCTTAGGTCAGGGGGGTAGCCAAGAGACCCAGTACTTC
CASSLGQGGSQETQYF
>TRBV7-9|few|TRBJ1-1|TRBD1
TGTGCCAGCAGCACCAGGACAGGGGGCACTGAAGCTTTCTTT
CASSTRTGGTEAFF
>TRBV9|NA|TRBJ1-2|TRBD1
TGTGCCAGCAGCCCCGGGACAGGACCCTATGGCTACACCTTC
CASSPGTGPYGYTF
>TRBV10-3|NA|TRBJ2-2|TRBD2
TGTGCCATCGGGACTAGCGGGGGCACCGGGGAGCTGTTTTTT
CAIGTSGGTGELFF
>TRBV5-1|NA|TRBJ1-1|NA
TGCGCCAGCAGCTTTCCAGGGTCCACTGAAGCTTTCTTT
CASSFPGSTEAFF
>TRBV18|NA|TRBJ1-4|TRBD1
TGTGCCAGCTCACCAGGTACAGGGGGCGAACTGTTTTTT
CASSPGTGGELFF
>TRBV7-2|NA|TRBJ1-5|TRBD1
TGTGCCAGCAGCCCAGGGGGACAGGCCCAGCCCCAGCATTTT
CASSPGGQAQPQHF
>TRBV5-4|many|TRBJ2-1|TRBD1
TGTGCCAGCAGCACGGGACAGGGGGCGTGGGATGAGCAGTTCTTC
CASSTGQGAWDEQFF